A single TCR beta chain is shown here with its context. The target of this receptor is not known. Qualities for individual bases were not recorded, and no much larger clone is one base off. These data originate in a study of PD-L1 blockade in urothelial cancer (dated by TCRdb to about 2017). Regarding the study in general: Therapy was started in the mid-2010s for all patients, and atezolizumab 1,200 mg was administered intravenously every 3 weeks. About 90% of the roughly 29 patients were identified as males with urothelial cancer of bladder origin, and a prior smoking history was reported by 18 of 29 patients. Patients had an ECOG performance status of 0 or 1 and had received between 0 and 3 prior chemotherapy regimens. Blood samples were analyzed at 3 weeks after treatment start (second dose) and at 6 weeks after treatment start. A median of about 150,000 T cells and tens of thousands of unique TCRs was obtained from blood samples, and a median clonality of approximately 0.08 was observed. The study, an exploratory multi-omic analysis, examined somatic, immune and clinical correlates of response to PD-L1 blockade with atezolizumab in urothelial cancer. Pretreatment tumor samples and matched peripheral blood, collected serially before and after atezolizumab treatment, underwent TCR sequencing. Durable clinical benefit was defined as a progression-free survival longer than 6 months, and TCR features were additionally tested against progression-free survival and overall survival. In the same patients, pretreatment tumors underwent whole exome sequencing and RNA sequencing in addition to TCR sequencing. Some ten patients reached durable clinical benefit, while roughly 22 patients did not. Pretreatment blood TCR-seq was available for around 29 patients, at least one posttreatment blood collection was obtained for 24 patients, and tumor TCR-seq was available for 24 patients. What the study reported, not specific to this receptor: Patients with durable benefit showed greater expansion of tumor-associated TCR clones in peripheral blood 3 weeks after starting treatment (n of about 20, p = 0.022). A pretreatment peripheral blood TCR clonality below the median was linked to improved progression-free and overall survival. Small sample size (n ≈ 28) and many exploratory analyses mean the results are intended to be hypothesis-generating.

The trim is 1 base for V and 2 bases for J, with a gap of 10 bases between the germline ends. The cysteine opens and the phenylalanine closes a CDR3 of 15 amino acids. Only the CDR3 DNA is retained, 45 bases long and in frame from the first base. CDR1 LNHDA and CDR2 SQIVND are derived from the germline V gene (reference sequence). Synthetic TCR analog templates were spiked into each PCR so that absolute template abundance could be estimated from read counts. Using the immunoSEQ assay, TCRbeta CDR3 regions were amplified from genomic DNA with bias-controlled V and J gene primers. Rearranged TCRbeta segments were sequenced at approximately 20X coverage. The study's own analysis went as follows. Sequencing errors were corrected by clustering, and CDR3s were annotated against IMGT so that V, D and J genes could be assigned. Only productive TCRbeta rearrangements were used in downstream analyses, excluding out-of-frame or stop-codon sequences. Clonality was calculated as one minus the Shannon entropy normalized by the log of the number of unique productive sequences. Fisher's exact test with Benjamini-Hochberg correction, at a threshold of adjusted p below 0.01, was used to find clones that differed between time points or between blood and tumor. TCRdb carries this immuneACCESS record with in-frame sequences only. Its versions omit some clonotypes, under half of them owing to an unresolved V gene in the studies checked, with the rest unexplained. D and trimming were read from the DNA, whereas the V and J calls and clone size are those reported in that table. This sample has 45,000 to 60,000 clones in its table, and around four fifths of those were observed once. Of the sample, approximately 1.9% is held by the ten largest clones.

The sample's time point label, in plain terms: pretreatment peripheral blood. The cohort comprised 25 to 30 patients with locally advanced or metastatic urothelial carcinoma treated at Memorial Sloan Kettering on a trial protocol. Peripheral blood mononuclear cells were collected pretreatment and during treatment, at between 1 and 8 total time points per patient. The Qiagen DNeasy Blood extraction kit was used to purify genomic DNA from total PBMCs and tumor samples. Collected pretreatment and during treatment, PBMCs were isolated and stored as previously described. This TCR came from a man in his fifties or sixties with urothelial cancer. Recombination linked TRBV19 to TRBJ2-3; the D region possibly corresponds to TRBD1 (5 bases align). Sequences were derived from PBMCs, sampled around atezolizumab (anti-PD-L1) treatment. The CDR3 loop reads CASSIGRGVTDTQYF. The DNA is as follows: TGTGCCAGTAGTATAGGTAGGGGTGTCACAGATACGCAGTATTTT.